One sample yielded the 21 T cell receptor beta chains listed below, sequenced in a study of siplizumab effects on memory and regulatory T cells. The repertoire was sequenced with immunoSEQ multiplex PCR; TCRdb's copy has only in-frame clones and lacks some. Among more than 70,000 clones listed, 95% were seen once. Sequenced input: CD8+ T cells sorted from blood. These receptors originate from a human donor in good health.

This chain links TRBV5-1 with TRBJ2-2; a weak D match, TRBD1 (6 bases). The germline V gene has CDR1 SGHRS and CDR2 YFSETQ. V was cut by 0 bases and J by 7 bases, with 10 bases left in between. The CDR3 runs to 14 residues. DNA of the CDR3: TGCGCCAGCAGCTTGGGGGGGCCGGACGGGGAGCTGTTTTTT. It is translated as CASSLGGPDGELFF.

The chain couples TRBV27 to TRBJ2-5, with 10 bases aligning to TRBD2. The V segment lost 6 bases and the J segment 4 bases; nucleotides outside the gene matches: 2. The CDR3 has 13 amino acids. Germline V gives CDR1 MNHEY, CDR2 SMNVEV (reference sequence). DNA of the CDR3: TGTGCCAGCAGCACTAGCGGGATAGAGACCCAGTACTTC. It codes for CASSTSGIETQYF.

This clone has only one observation. The chain combines TRBV2 with TRBJ2-3; 11 bases match TRBD1. The CDR3 length is 19 residues. J was trimmed by 2 bases and V by 5 bases; bases with no gene match: 15. Germline-derived CDR1 and CDR2 are SNHLY and FYNNEI. The CDR3 DNA follows: TGTGCCAGCAGTCCCCACCCGAAGGACAGGGGGCGCGTCACAGATACGCAGTATTTT. Its protein is CASSPHPKDRGRVTDTQYF.

The chain joins TRBV7-8 to TRBJ2-7; possibly TRBD1 for D (7 bases). Germline CDR1 reads SGHVS; CDR2 reads FQNEAQ. V gave up 7 bases and J gave up 2 bases, with 15 bases separating them. CDR3 size: 14 residues. The CDR3 DNA reads as TGTGCCAGCACCACACCAGGGGGGACCTACGAGCAGTACTTC. Protein product: CASTTPGGTYEQYF.

The V gene is TRBV7-9, the J gene TRBJ2-7, with 7 bases aligning to TRBD1. Germline lookup yields CDR1 SEHNR and CDR2 FQNEAQ (reference sequence). V dropped 5 bases and J dropped 2; count of bases not matched to a gene: 9. This CDR3 region has 15 residues. CDR3: CASSPKDRPPYEQYF. The CDR3 DNA reads as TGTGCCAGCAGCCCGAAGGACAGGCCGCCCTACGAGCAGTACTTC.

The CDR3, as DNA: TGTGCCAGTAGTATTCTAGCGGGGGCACCAAATGAGCAGTTCTTC. Protein sequence: CASSILAGAPNEQFF. This chain uses TRBV19 with TRBJ2-1, with 10 bases identical to TRBD2. The CDR3 spans 15 residues. The germline V gene encodes CDR1 LNHDA and CDR2 SQIVND (reference sequence). J gave up 7 bases and V 3 bases, and 6 bases lay outside the gene matches.

This chain connects TRBV5-6 to TRBJ2-2; no reliable D call. V lost 0 bases and J lost 7, with 4 bases in between. Germline loops: CDR1 SGHDT, CDR2 YYEEEE. The CDR3 consists of 12 residues. In DNA, the CDR3 is TGTGCCAGCAGCTTGGGCGTCGGGGAGCTGTTTTTT. As protein: CASSLGVGELFF.

V gene TRBV5-1 combines with J gene TRBJ2-3; D perhaps matches TRBD1 (6 bases). CDR1 and CDR2 from the germline V gene are SGHRS and YFSETQ. V lost 2 bases and J 2 bases, leaving 15 bases between the germline ends. The CDR3 contains 16 residues. The CDR3, as DNA: TGCGCCAGCAGCTTTCTACCTCGACAGGACACAGATACGCAGTATTTT. Its protein product is CASSFLPRQDTDTQYF.

The chain has TRBV2 and TRBJ2-7; D gene uncertain. Trimming left V 6 bases short and J 5 bases short, with 14 bases between. The CDR3 has 13 residues. Germline assignment: CDR1 SNHLY and CDR2 FYNNEI. CDR3 sequence (DNA): TGTGCCAGCAGCCCCCTCCTTCCCGACGAGCAGTACTTC. This gives the protein CASSPLLPDEQYF.

V gene TRBV19 combines with J gene TRBJ1-4; D unclear. Germline CDR1 and CDR2: LNHDA and SQIVND (reference sequence). This CDR3 contains 13 residues. V lost 7 bases and J lost 4, with 10 bases in between. The CDR3 DNA is TGTGCCAGTACCCCGGCCCTTAATGAAAAACTGTTTTTT. Translating gives CASTPALNEKLFF.

This clone was seen only once. The junction departs from germline at one end; a sequencing error may be responsible. This chain joins TRBV2 and TRBJ1-2; no clear D gene. The CDR3 has 13 amino acids. CDR1 and CDR2 from the germline V gene are SNHLY and FYNNEI. The CDR3 here is CASIEGYRDGYTF. CDR3 nucleotides: TGTGCCAGCATTGAAGGTTACCGAGATGGCTACACCTTC.

The chain carries TRBV9 and TRBJ2-5, with D perhaps TRBD1 (5 bases). There are 15 residues in the CDR3. The V gene lost 5 bases and the J gene lost 0 bases, with 14 bases spanning the gap. Germline V gene data show CDR1 as SGDLS and CDR2 as YYNGEE. CDR3 sequence reads: CASSAVQGYQETQYF. The CDR3 region has the DNA TGTGCCAGCAGTGCGGTTCAGGGTTACCAAGAGACCCAGTACTTC.

The chain links TRBV5-4 to TRBJ1-5; no definite D call. With 1 base removed from V and 2 bases from J, the gap between germline ends came to 10 bases. Germline loops: CDR1 SGHNT, CDR2 YYREEE (reference sequence). This CDR3 spans 15 amino acids. The CDR3 here is CASSLHGRGNQPQHF. The CDR3 DNA follows: TGTGCCAGCAGCTTGCATGGCAGAGGCAATCAGCCCCAGCATTTT. The variable domain in full, completed from reference TRBV5-4 and TRBJ1-5, reads ETGVTQSPTHLIKTRGQQVTLRCSSQSGHNTVSWYQQALGQGPQFIFQYYREEENGRGNFPPRFSGLQFPNYSSELNVNALELDDSALYLCASSLHGRGNQPQHFGDGTRLSIL.

V gene TRBV4-1 combines with J gene TRBJ1-5; a possible D gene is TRBD1 (6 bases). V lost 4 bases to trimming and J lost 3 bases, with 10 bases between them. CDR1 is MGHRA, CDR2 YSYEKL, per germline. CDR3 length: 14 residues. Here the CDR3 reads CASSRGQYNQPQHF. DNA of the CDR3: TGCGCCAGCAGCCGTGGACAGTACAATCAGCCCCAGCATTTT.

This chain joins TRBV30 and TRBJ2-1; D might be TRBD1 or TRBD2, each matching 5 bases. V was clipped by 5 bases and J by 9 bases, with 23 bases between them. This CDR3 comprises 15 residues. Germline V gene data show CDR1 as GTSNPN and CDR2 as SVGIG (reference sequence). This CDR3 reads CAWGQGGLDLGEQFF. Written as DNA, the CDR3 is TGTGCCTGGGGCCAGGGTGGACTGGATCTTGGTGAGCAGTTCTTC.

The chain links TRBV4-1 to TRBJ1-5, with TRBD1 matching over 7 bases. V lost 0 bases to trimming and J lost 2 bases; unmatched junction nucleotides: 4. CDR1 and CDR2 from the germline V gene are MGHRA and YSYEKL. The CDR3 sequence is 16 residues long. CDR3 nucleotides: TGCGCCAGCAGCCAAGATACCGGGACAGGCAATCAGCCCCAGCATTTT. This sequence encodes CASSQDTGTGNQPQHF.

The chain has TRBV6-5 and TRBJ2-7; perhaps TRBD2 as D (6 bases). CDR3 length: 14 amino acids. Germline CDR1 and CDR2: MNHEY and SVGAGI. V dropped 3 bases and J dropped 4 bases, with 13 bases sitting between them. Here the CDR3 DNA reads TGTGCCAGCAGTTATACGGGAGAGGGGTACGAGCAGTACTTC. It encodes CASSYTGEGYEQYF.

This clone appeared once. The chain employs TRBV19 and TRBJ1-4; TRBD1 matches 9 bases. This CDR3 has 17 amino acids. CDR1 LNHDA and CDR2 SQIVND come from the germline V gene (reference sequence). The V segment lost 5 bases and the J segment 7 bases; nucleotides outside the gene matches: 14. The DNA of the CDR3 is TGTGCCAGTAGTCAAACCGGGACAGGGTGGTTAAGTGAAAAACTGTTTTTT. It yields the protein CASSQTGTGWLSEKLFF.

The J gene is TRBJ2-7, the V gene TRBV19, with no clear D. V gave up 5 bases and J gave up 6 bases, with 11 bases separating them. The germline gives CDR1 LNHDA, CDR2 SQIVND (reference sequence). This CDR3 region has 12 residues. CDR3 protein: CASSPTASEQYF. The CDR3 coding sequence is TGTGCCAGTAGTCCCACGGCCAGCGAGCAGTACTTC.

The genes are TRBV7-3 and TRBJ2-3, with 14 bases identical to TRBD2. This CDR3 region has 17 residues. Germline V gene data show CDR1 as SGHTA and CDR2 as FQGTGA. The J segment lost 6 bases and the V segment lost 3 bases, leaving 8 bases of the junction unmatched. In DNA, the CDR3 is TGTGCCAGCAGCTTTTCTGGACTAGCGGGAGGTACCGATACGCAGTATTTT. Translation gives CASSFSGLAGGTDTQYF.

The chain is built from TRBV7-9 and TRBJ2-1, with 8 bases aligning to TRBD1. The V and J ends lost 8 bases and 6 bases, in that order; junction bases with no gene match: 3. The CDR3 is 12 residues long. Germline V lookup: CDR1 SEHNR, CDR2 FQNEAQ (reference sequence). This CDR3 is CASAGTGNEQFF. The CDR3 bases are TGTGCCAGCGCCGGGACAGGCAATGAGCAGTTCTTC.